This T cell receptor (beta chain) was captured by sequencing in a study of Graves' ophthalmopathy and Graves' hyperthyroidism (dated by TCRdb to the late 2010s). Study-level background: Peripheral blood was collected before any treatment was given, at the time of initial diagnosis. To tell Graves' ophthalmopathy apart from Graves' hyperthyroidism, and to predict which patients would progress to ophthalmopathy, the study relied on TCR beta repertoire signatures. In total, 135 blood samples were TCR-sequenced: approximately 42 ophthalmopathy, under 85 hyperthyroidism and some 17 hyperthyroidism-to-ophthalmopathy patients. To explore V-J signatures that separate ophthalmopathy from hyperthyroidism, a discovery set of about a hundred patients was enrolled, consisting of approximately 44 with ophthalmopathy and under 65 with stable hyperthyroidism. An independent validation cohort comprised around 19 hyperthyroidism patients and 15 to 17 patients who later progressed from hyperthyroidism to ophthalmopathy. T-cell repertoires of thyroid tissue and blood were compared in over five hyperthyroidism patients. Following sampling, methimazole starting at 30 mg daily was administered to hyperthyroidism patients, and high-dose intravenous methylprednisolone was administered to ophthalmopathy patients. The 75 to 100 discovery patients were randomly divided into training and test sets at a 7:3 ratio.

In its sample, this clonotype was seen many times. Its antigen is not yet known. Base quality data are lacking; no much larger clone is found one base away. TCR beta CDR3 regions were amplified from RNA transcripts for repertoire sequencing. A first-round RT-PCR used HTBI primers with the Qiagen OneStep RT-PCR kit, followed by a second-round multiplex PCR, size selection and purification. The libraries underwent paired-end sequencing with 100 bp reads on an Illumina HiSeq2000. Concerning the study's data processing: SOAPnuke was used to process the reads, throwing out any read that had adapters, had uncalled bases, had a mean Phred below 15, or lacked an exact constant-primer or identifier match. COPE v1.2.5 was used to merge high-quality paired reads. Each unique nucleotide sequence was defined as a clonotype, and clonotypes were aligned to IMGT TRB V, D and J references with MiTCR v1.1. The analysis was limited to V-J combinations with a frequency above 0.0001, which together covered 99.2% of the repertoires. A TCR clonal expansion and chaos score per V-J combination was defined as the ratio of F50 clonal expansion to chaos observed in the TCRdist matrix. Welch's t-statistics and random forest were used to reduce the features to some 13 V-J combinations, which were then used as input to a naive Bayes classifier. The similarity between thyroid and blood repertoires was quantified using the Morisita-Horn index. TCRdb's own reprocessing of the public reads used fastp at Q25 and MiXCR and kept productive beta chains. Entries are consolidated by CDR3 protein sequence, retaining the most common genes and DNA. What appears here as the V and J calls and clone size reflects TCRdb's work, not the paper's. The sample profile shows a few hundred thousand distinct CDR3 sequences; about 22% of them were found once. The ten largest clones capture about 40% of the sample.

The germline V gene provides CDR1 MDHEN and CDR2 SYDVKM. Its CDR3 holds 15 amino acids, cysteine through phenylalanine. The CDR3 DNA has 45 bases and is translated from base 1. V loses 4 bases at its end and J loses 1 base; junction bases beyond the gene matches: 4. Here is what the overall study found, with its caveats: In validation, the model predicted ophthalmopathy progression with about 64% sensitivity and approximately 72% specificity; 12 predicted patients were CT-confirmed with GO in a median of about 6.1 months. In cross-validation, the 13-signature model distinguished ophthalmopathy from stable hyperthyroidism with 85% to 90% sensitivity and nearly 82% specificity, and in the test set the corresponding values were roughly 80% and 76%. Most expanded thyroid clonotypes with a frequency above 0.001 also appeared in blood, which suggests that blood repertoires may reflect the immune response in the thyroid. Sample size was not predetermined statistically, and investigators were not blinded to group allocation.

The ophthalmopathy patients had moderately to severely active disease, with a Clinical Activity Score of 3 or higher, a NOSPECS grade of 4 or higher, and a disease duration of less than 3 months. Patients with other autoimmune diseases, uncontrolled infections, pregnancy or lactation were excluded from the study. Diagnosis relied on clinical symptoms, serum thyroxine, TRAb, thyroid ultrasound and orbital computed tomography. Using Ficoll-Paque density gradient centrifugation, PBMCs were isolated from 10 ml of fresh peripheral blood. Total RNA was extracted using Trizol reagent, and RNA quality was checked on an Agilent 2100 Bioanalyzer.

This sequence originates from a woman aged 45 to 65 with Graves' ophthalmopathy. Donor details come from another sample of the same person, matched by shared clones. The sequenced sample consisted of peripheral blood. Rearrangement joined TRBV28 to TRBJ2-7; TRBD1 fits 10 bases in the junction. Here is the DNA: TGTGCCAGCAGTTATCCGGGACAGGGGTCCTACGAGCAGTACTTC. It specifies CASSYPGQGSYEQYF.